These T cell receptor beta chains were read from a single sample in a study of neurological immune-mediated disorders. TCRdb used MiXCR to reprocess the 5' RACE reads, holding one entry per CDR3 protein. The table lists about 52,000 distinct CDR3 sequences, around 3.6% of them singletons. Sequenced input: PBMCs. All receptors come from a man aged 30 to 45 with multiple sclerosis. Both conserved end residues are part of each CDR3. D genes are given only for firm matches. The size field reads once, few, many, or a class for an expanded clone.

CDR3nt: TGTGCCAGCAGCTTAGAGTTACATACTGAAGCTTTCTTT; CDR3aa: CASSLELHTEAFF; j_gene: TRBJ1-1; abundance: many; d_gene: -; v_gene: TRBV7-6
CDR3nt: TGTGCCACCCATCTTGACATCACAGATACGCAGTATTTT; CDR3aa: CATHLDITDTQYF; j_gene: TRBJ2-3; abundance: many; d_gene: -; v_gene: TRBV2
CDR3nt: TGTGCCAGCAGCCAAGGGGGAACCTACAATGAGCAGTTCTTC; CDR3aa: CASSQGGTYNEQFF; j_gene: TRBJ2-1; abundance: many; d_gene: -; v_gene: TRBV4-2
CDR3nt: TGTGCCAGCAGCAAAGCTAATCGGGACACCGGGGAGCTGTTTTTT; CDR3aa: CASSKANRDTGELFF; j_gene: TRBJ2-2; abundance: many; d_gene: -; v_gene: TRBV21-1
CDR3nt: TGTGCCAGCAGCCCCATCGGGACTTTGGATACGCAGTATTTT; CDR3aa: CASSPIGTLDTQYF; j_gene: TRBJ2-3; abundance: many; d_gene: -; v_gene: TRBV5-5
CDR3nt: TGCGCCAGCAGCCAAGACCTATCAAGGGAGACCCAGTACTTC; CDR3aa: CASSQDLSRETQYF; j_gene: TRBJ2-5; abundance: many; d_gene: -; v_gene: TRBV4-1
CDR3nt: TGTGCCAGCAGCACCCTATCCTACGAGCAGTACTTC; CDR3aa: CASSTLSYEQYF; j_gene: TRBJ2-7; abundance: many; d_gene: -; v_gene: TRBV7-9
CDR3nt: TGTGCCAGCAGCTTGGCCCAGGGCACCCCCTACGAGCAGTACTTC; CDR3aa: CASSLAQGTPYEQYF; j_gene: TRBJ2-7; abundance: few; d_gene: -; v_gene: TRBV5-5
CDR3nt: TGTGCCAGCAGCTGGGGGACGGGGGGAAGCACAGATACGCAGTATTTT; CDR3aa: CASSWGTGGSTDTQYF; j_gene: TRBJ2-3; abundance: many; d_gene: TRBD2; v_gene: TRBV5-6
CDR3nt: TGTGCCAGCAGCTTCCGGGCCGCCAAGGGGTACGAGCAGTACTTC; CDR3aa: CASSFRAAKGYEQYF; j_gene: TRBJ2-7; abundance: many; d_gene: -; v_gene: TRBV7-9
CDR3nt: TGTGCCAGCAGTGTACAGGGGGCGCGAGATACGCAGTATTTT; CDR3aa: CASSVQGARDTQYF; j_gene: TRBJ2-3; abundance: many; d_gene: TRBD1; v_gene: TRBV27
CDR3nt: TGTGCCAGCAGCTTCGGACAACCAAACATTCAGTACTTC; CDR3aa: CASSFGQPNIQYF; j_gene: TRBJ2-4; abundance: many; d_gene: -; v_gene: TRBV14
CDR3nt: TGCGCCAGCAGCCAAGCTCTGGGGGCGAACACTGAAGCTTTCTTT; CDR3aa: CASSQALGANTEAFF; j_gene: TRBJ1-1; abundance: many; d_gene: -; v_gene: TRBV4-1
CDR3nt: TGTGCCAGCAGCTTTTCTTCTTCAGGGAACTATGGCTACACCTTC; CDR3aa: CASSFSSSGNYGYTF; j_gene: TRBJ1-2; abundance: many; d_gene: -; v_gene: TRBV5-6
CDR3nt: TGTGCCAGCAGCCCTGGGAGCACAGATACGCAGTATTTT; CDR3aa: CASSPGSTDTQYF; j_gene: TRBJ2-3; abundance: many; d_gene: -; v_gene: TRBV5-6
CDR3nt: TGTGCCAGCAGTAGGGCGGGCTCCTATAATTCACCCCTCCACTTT; CDR3aa: CASSRAGSYNSPLHF; j_gene: TRBJ1-6; abundance: many; d_gene: -; v_gene: TRBV28
CDR3nt: TGCAGCGTAATGACACGGGCGTCTCATGGGTCCCCCTATCGGGCCTACGAGCAGTACTTC; CDR3aa: CSVMTRASHGSPYRAYEQYF; j_gene: TRBJ2-7; abundance: many; d_gene: -; v_gene: TRBV29-1
CDR3nt: TGTGCCAGCAGTCCAACCCCCACCTACGAGCAGTACTTC; CDR3aa: CASSPTPTYEQYF; j_gene: TRBJ2-7; abundance: many; d_gene: -; v_gene: TRBV27
CDR3nt: TGTGCCAGCAGCGTAGGAAAGAACACTGAAGCTTTCTTT; CDR3aa: CASSVGKNTEAFF; j_gene: TRBJ1-1; abundance: few; d_gene: -; v_gene: TRBV9
CDR3nt: TGTGCCAGCTCTCTAAGCGCCCCGGGCTATGGCTACACCTTC; CDR3aa: CASSLSAPGYGYTF; j_gene: TRBJ1-2; abundance: many; d_gene: -; v_gene: TRBV5-5
CDR3nt: TGTGCCAGCAGCGTAGGGGCCGGGTCTAGCGGCCTCTACGAGCAGTACTTC; CDR3aa: CASSVGAGSSGLYEQYF; j_gene: TRBJ2-7; abundance: many; d_gene: TRBD2; v_gene: TRBV9
CDR3nt: TGCAGTGCTAGGTCCTCGGGACAGGGGGCAACCTACGAGCAGTACTTC; CDR3aa: CSARSSGQGATYEQYF; j_gene: TRBJ2-7; abundance: many; d_gene: TRBD1; v_gene: TRBV20-1
CDR3nt: TGTGCCAGCAGTTTCGACCACAGGGGGAACACTGAAGCTTTCTTT; CDR3aa: CASSFDHRGNTEAFF; j_gene: TRBJ1-1; abundance: many; d_gene: TRBD1; v_gene: TRBV12-3/TRBV12-4
CDR3nt: TGTGCCAGCAGCTCGCAGGGGGCAGGGGCCGGGGAGCTGTTTTTT; CDR3aa: CASSSQGAGAGELFF; j_gene: TRBJ2-2; abundance: many; d_gene: TRBD1; v_gene: TRBV11-2
CDR3nt: TGCGCCAGCAGCTCCGGGACAGGGAGCTCCTACGAGCAGTACTTC; CDR3aa: CASSSGTGSSYEQYF; j_gene: TRBJ2-7; abundance: many; d_gene: TRBD1; v_gene: TRBV10-2